This T cell receptor (beta chain) was identified in a study of blood T cell repertoires in COVID-19. Study background: The study drew acute and convalescent COVID-19 samples from the United States, Italy and Spain. T cells, B-cell-depleted T cells, or PBMCs supplied cDNA or gDNA.

The V gene end was trimmed by 5 bases and the J gene end by 4 bases; junction bases not matched to a gene: 3. CDR1 and CDR2 from the germline V gene are SNHLY and FYNNEI. The CDR3 is made up of 15 amino acids. A note on this clone: Other nucleotide sequences from this sample produce the same CDR3.

TCRdb keeps only in-frame clones here, not all; method: immunoSEQ multiplex PCR. This repertoire shows 310,000 or so clones, 85% to 90% found once; its top ten account for 11%. Sequenced: peripheral blood. The chain recombines TRBV2 with TRBJ2-1, with 12 bases that match TRBD2. This receptor was obtained from a woman in her 30s with COVID-19, enrolled during active disease. CDR3 amino acids: CASSLTSGSYNEQFF. The CDR3 nucleotides read TGTGCCAGCAGTTTGACTAGCGGGAGTTACAATGAGCAGTTCTTC.